This T cell receptor (beta chain) was retrieved from a study of regulatory T cells in long-lasting Graves disease. From germline, CDR1 is KGHDR and CDR2 SFDVKD. CDR3 length equals 14 residues. V was pared by 12 bases and J by 3 bases, with 10 bases of the junction left unmatched. For this clonotype: The antigen is undetermined.

Study conclusions and caveats: Investigators studied peripheral blood only, not thyroid tissue. Repertoires from persistent disease leaned toward TRBV28, TRBJ1-2 and TRBJ2-5.

Assembly of TCR beta libraries relied on iRepertoire HTBI primers together with Arm-PCR of CDR3 regions. TCRdb passed the multiplex PCR reads through MiXCR, listing each CDR3 protein once. Seen here are about 460,000 distinct CDR3 sequences, approximately 23% observed once, and the top ten hold less than 15%. Time point here: persistent/refractory GD, antithyroid drugs over 5 years with positive TRAb. After RNA was extracted from PBMCs, the TCR library was made from it. V is TRBV24-1 and J is TRBJ1-5; the match to TRBD1 covers 7 bases. The source material was peripheral blood mononuclear cells (PBMCs), sampled when the disease was refractory, from a patient treated with antithyroid drugs. This receptor was obtained from a female donor with Graves disease. The CDR3 sequence: CAVGQGGPNQPQHF. CDR3 in DNA: TGTGCCGTCGGTCAGGGGGGACCCAATCAGCCCCAGCATTTT.